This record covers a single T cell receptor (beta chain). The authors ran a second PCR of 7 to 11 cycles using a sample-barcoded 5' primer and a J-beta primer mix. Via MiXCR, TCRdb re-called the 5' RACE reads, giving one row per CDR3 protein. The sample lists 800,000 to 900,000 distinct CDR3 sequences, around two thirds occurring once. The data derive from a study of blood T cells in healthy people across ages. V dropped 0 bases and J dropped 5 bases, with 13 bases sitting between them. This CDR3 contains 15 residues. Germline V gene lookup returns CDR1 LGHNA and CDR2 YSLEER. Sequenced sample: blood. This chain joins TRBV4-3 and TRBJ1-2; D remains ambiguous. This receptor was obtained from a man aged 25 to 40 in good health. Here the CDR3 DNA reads TGCGCCAGCAGCCAAGAAGGTCGTGTCCCTTATGGCTACACCTTC. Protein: CASSQEGRVPYGYTF.